One T cell receptor (beta chain) is described in this entry. Its antigen is as yet unknown. Profiled with immunoSEQ multiplex PCR; TCRdb holds only in-frame clones, not every one. The data show some 160,000 clones, just under 95% seen once. Germline CDR1 is SGHAT and CDR2 is FQNNGV. CDR3 length equals 15 residues. V lost 5 bases, J lost 3 bases, and 7 bases stayed unmatched. This entry comes from a study of T cell responses to AZD1222 COVID-19 vaccine. General study findings and limits: There were mostly white British donors and more females than males, and clonal diversity was possibly underestimated. The study identified only five to seven AZD1222 recipients as seropositive at baseline. Spike was spanned by vaccine-associated CD4 TCRs, which were dominant at 160-218 and 743-854.

The rearrangement uses TRBV11-2 and TRBJ1-1; TRBD1 matches 9 bases. This clonotype was obtained from an adult in good health. The sequenced sample was peripheral blood, obtained on day 0 of AZD1222 vaccination. CDR3 in DNA: TGTGCCAGCAGCCATCCCCGGGACAGGGACACTGAAGCTTTCTTT. It specifies CASSHPRDRDTEAFF.